The sequence of this TCR beta chain was determined in a study of cytomegalovirus exposure and HLA in healthy donors. The overall study: When roughly 420 donors were genotyped, about 80% of them were found to fall in the Caucasian-associated ancestry cluster. Regarding the study as a whole: A highly shared variant cluster was judged a likely technical artifact. Rare sequences made up most TCRs, while some public TCRs were found in many donors.

These donors counted as nominally healthy when sampled, but unrecorded immune exposures were likely. This clone was recorded a few times. The antigen is unknown. The study ran its PCR with 60 Vbeta and 13 Jbeta primers. Here immunoSEQ multiplex PCR was the method, and the copy in TCRdb shows in-frame clones only, minus some. This sample yields around 170,000 clones, of which 65% to 80% are seen a single time; approximately 3.4% belongs to the top ten. V shed 5 bases, J shed 2 bases, and the junction held 8 bases outside the gene matches. This CDR3 region has 15 residues. CDR1 and CDR2 from the germline V gene are SGHTA and FQGNSA.

The TCR sequence derives from a woman aged 50 to 60 in good health and CMV-seropositive. The specimen sequenced was PBMCs. This chain links TRBV7-2 with TRBJ1-1; 7 nucleotides line up with TRBD1. The CDR3 DNA reads TGTGCCAGCAGCCCCAGACAGGGAGGAAACACTGAAGCTTTCTTT. It specifies CASSPRQGGNTEAFF.